These T cell receptor beta chains were read from a single sample in a study of cytomegalovirus exposure and HLA in healthy donors. This table comes from immunoSEQ multiplex PCR, and its TCRdb copy is limited to in-frame clones, with some not included. The sample carries fewer than 120,000 clones, roughly 90% recorded once. Material for sequencing was PBMCs. These receptors were taken from a young woman in good health and CMV-seropositive. Both conserved end residues are part of each CDR3. The D gene is left open where the match is weak. Expanded clones are given a class, and other clones once, few, many or no size at all.

TRBV5-4	TRBJ2-6	NA	NA	CASSLLDSESGANVLTF	TGTGCCAGCAGCTTGCTGGACAGTGAATCTGGGGCCAACGTCCTGACTTTC
TRBV28	TRBJ2-5	NA	NA	CASSTDSRGGSQYF	TGTGCCAGCAGTACTGACAGCAGGGGAGGGTCCCAGTACTTC
TRBV20-1	TRBJ2-2	NA	NA	CSARYTGELFF	TGCAGTGCTAGATATACCGGGGAGCTGTTTTTT
TRBV6-1	TRBJ1-2	NA	NA	CASSDPGVEGYTF	TGTGCCAGCAGTGACCCAGGGGTGGAAGGCTACACCTTC
TRBV28	TRBJ1-1	NA	NA	CASSSAGEGTEAFF	TGTGCCAGCAGTTCCGCAGGGGAGGGGACTGAAGCTTTCTTT
TRBV5-4	TRBJ2-1	NA	TRBD2	CASSPSGAFNNEQFF	TGTGCCAGCAGCCCTAGCGGAGCCTTTAACAATGAGCAGTTCTTC
TRBV5-1	TRBJ1-1	NA	NA	CASSPRTDVNTEAFF	TGCGCCAGCAGCCCCAGGACAGACGTAAACACTGAAGCTTTCTTT
TRBV9	TRBJ2-7	few	TRBD1	CASSPISSQPGQGEQYF	TGTGCCAGCAGCCCCATATCTTCCCAACCGGGACAGGGGGAGCAGTACTTC
TRBV5-6	TRBJ2-1	NA	NA	CASSLGQPYNEQFF	TGTGCCAGCAGCTTGGGACAGCCCTACAATGAGCAGTTCTTC
TRBV19	TRBJ2-7	few	NA	CASSIGGAVYNEQYF	TGTGCCAGTAGTATAGGTGGAGCGGTTTATAACGAGCAGTACTTC
TRBV28	TRBJ1-5	NA	TRBD1	CASSSSGTVLNQPQHF	TGTGCCAGCAGTTCCTCAGGGACAGTGCTAAATCAGCCCCAGCATTTT
TRBV5-1	TRBJ2-5	few	TRBD2	CASSPIRTSGSKTQYF	TGCGCCAGCAGCCCGATTCGGACTAGCGGGAGCAAGACCCAGTACTTC
TRBV30	TRBJ1-5	NA	NA	CAWSVTLRDQPQHF	TGTGCCTGGAGTGTAACCCTCCGGGATCAGCCCCAGCATTTT
TRBV5-6	TRBJ2-7	NA	NA	CASSLGQLPSEQYF	TGTGCCAGCAGCTTGGGGCAGTTACCAAGCGAGCAGTACTTC
TRBV27	TRBJ2-1	NA	TRBD2	CASWMGLAGGLFYNEQFF	TGTGCCAGCTGGATGGGGTTAGCGGGAGGGCTTTTCTACAATGAGCAGTTCTTC
TRBV7-6	TRBJ1-3	NA	TRBD1	CASSPGNRGSGNTIYF	TGTGCCAGCAGCCCCGGAAACAGGGGAAGTGGAAACACCATATATTTT
TRBV4-3	TRBJ1-5	NA	TRBD1	CASSQTGGHQPQHF	TGCGCCAGCAGCCAGACAGGGGGTCATCAGCCCCAGCATTTT
TRBV7-9	TRBJ2-2	NA	TRBD2	CASNPSGRNTGELFF	TGTGCCAGCAACCCAAGCGGGAGAAACACCGGGGAGCTGTTTTTT
TRBV15	TRBJ2-2	once	NA	CATSRALAWDGELFF	TGTGCCACCAGCAGAGCGCTAGCGTGGGACGGGGAGCTGTTTTTT
TRBV5-4	TRBJ1-2	once	NA	CASSSPRSYGYTF	TGTGCCAGCAGCTCCCCTCGTTCCTATGGCTACACCTTC
TRBV25-1	TRBJ2-1	NA	TRBD1	CASSGQGNEQFF	TGTGCCAGCAGTGGACAGGGGAATGAGCAGTTCTTC
TRBV7-2	TRBJ2-7	NA	TRBD2	CASSRVAGARPYEQYF	TGTGCCAGCAGCAGAGTAGCGGGAGCCCGACCCTACGAGCAGTACTTC
TRBV4-3	TRBJ1-2	once	NA	CASSQRGGYGYTF	TGCGCCAGCAGCCAACGGGGAGGCTATGGCTACACCTTC
TRBV6-4	TRBJ2-1	NA	NA	CASSEGGTGEQFF	TGTGCCAGCAGTGAGGGAGGCACGGGTGAGCAGTTCTTC
TRBV2	TRBJ2-7	NA	TRBD2	CASAEGTNYEQYF	TGTGCCAGCGCGGAAGGGACTAACTACGAGCAGTACTTC
TRBV7-8	TRBJ2-1	NA	TRBD2	CASSERGSSYNEQFF	TGTGCCAGCAGCGAGCGGGGGAGCTCCTACAATGAGCAGTTCTTC
TRBV5-4	TRBJ2-3	NA	TRBD2	CASSPGTTTSTDTQYF	TGTGCCAGCAGCCCCGGGACTACCACTAGCACAGATACGCAGTATTTT
TRBV9	TRBJ2-1	NA	TRBD2	CASSVGLAAYNEQFF	TGTGCCAGCAGCGTAGGGCTAGCGGCCTACAATGAGCAGTTCTTC
TRBV18	TRBJ2-2	NA	TRBD1	CASSRDRDTGELFF	TGTGCCAGCTCAAGAGACAGGGATACCGGGGAGCTGTTTTTT
TRBV9	TRBJ2-1	NA	NA	CASSVGQTYNEQFF	TGTGCCAGCAGCGTAGGACAGACCTACAATGAGCAGTTCTTC
TRBV5-4	TRBJ2-4	NA	NA	CASSFRVSAGAKNIQYF	TGTGCCAGCAGCTTCAGGGTCTCCGCCGGAGCCAAAAACATTCAGTACTTC
TRBV29-1	TRBJ1-1	NA	NA	CSVEGRLNTEAFF	TGCAGCGTTGAAGGCAGGCTGAACACTGAAGCTTTCTTT
TRBV5-1	TRBJ2-2	NA	NA	CASSLEPRPGELFF	TGCGCCAGCAGCTTGGAGCCCAGGCCCGGGGAGCTGTTTTTT
TRBV6-1	TRBJ1-6	NA	TRBD1	CASSAYRDSGNRF	TGTGCCAGCAGTGCCTACCGGGACAGCGGCAATAGGTTT
TRBV5-5	TRBJ2-7	NA	NA	CASSTPGSPLYEQYF	TGTGCCAGCAGCACGCCGGGTAGCCCCCTCTACGAGCAGTACTTC
TRBV5-4	TRBJ1-3	NA	NA	CASSLKGLSSGNTIYF	TGTGCCAGCAGCTTAAAGGGGCTTAGCTCTGGAAACACCATATATTTT
TRBV7-6	TRBJ2-5	NA	NA	CASSSPRGADPSGTQYF	TGTGCCAGCAGCAGCCCACGGGGGGCAGATCCGTCCGGGACCCAGTACTTC
TRBV28	TRBJ1-2	NA	TRBD1	CASSPGTVSGYTF	TGTGCCAGCAGTCCCGGGACAGTCTCTGGCTACACCTTC
TRBV12-5	TRBJ1-1	few	NA	CASGSPTGYEAFF	TGTGCTAGTGGTAGCCCTACAGGGTACGAAGCTTTCTTT
TRBV7-3	TRBJ2-2	few	TRBD1	CASSTGTANTGELFF	TGTGCCAGCAGCACCGGGACAGCTAACACCGGGGAGCTGTTTTTT
TRBV7-6	TRBJ2-2	NA	NA	CASSFLSDTGELFF	TGTGCCAGCAGCTTTCTGTCGGACACCGGGGAGCTGTTTTTT
TRBV2	TRBJ2-2	NA	TRBD1	CASRFDRGPTGELFF	TGTGCCAGCAGATTTGACAGGGGGCCCACCGGGGAGCTGTTTTTT
TRBV30	TRBJ2-1	NA	TRBD2	CAWSVRGSSYNEQFF	TGTGCCTGGAGTGTACGCGGGAGCTCCTACAATGAGCAGTTCTTC
TRBV4-3	TRBJ2-1	NA	TRBD1	CASSHGQGAYNEQFF	TGCGCCAGCAGCCACGGACAGGGGGCCTACAATGAGCAGTTCTTC
TRBV15	TRBJ1-2	few	NA	CATSNTLTNYGYTF	TGTGCCACCAGCAACACACTAACCAACTATGGCTACACCTTC
TRBV19	TRBJ2-2	NA	TRBD2	CASIPGLAGIGTGELFF	TGTGCCAGTATCCCCGGACTAGCGGGCATAGGCACCGGGGAGCTGTTTTTT
TRBV7-2	TRBJ1-4	NA	NA	CASSLDANRNEKLFF	TGTGCCAGCAGCTTAGATGCTAACCGAAATGAAAAACTGTTTTTT
TRBV15	TRBJ2-7	NA	TRBD1	CATSRDPRQGEQYF	TGTGCCACCAGCAGAGATCCAAGACAGGGCGAGCAGTACTTC
TRBV13	TRBJ1-2	NA	NA	CASSYGRDGYTF	TGTGCCAGCAGCTACGGGAGGGATGGCTACACCTTC